This T cell receptor beta chain was sequenced in a study of T cell repertoires in cytomegalovirus infection (dated by TCRdb to between 2019 and 2020). For the wider study: Donor HLA type was relevant to the analysis, as public TCR beta signatures indicated carriage of CMV infection together with the matching HLA type.

Overall study outcomes, separate from this receptor: Cumulative frequency of public TCR beta family members discriminated carriers of CMV infection plus the relevant HLA type in this cohort and an independent approximately 370-donor cohort. The ex vivo response was dominated by HLA-C-restricted CMV-specific TCR beta clonotypes, which also provided the single most frequent clonotype in two of eight donors.

Details on this clonotype: The antigen it recognizes is unknown. Per-base quality was not reported, and no clone a single base away is much larger than it.

TCRdb shows the sequencer as Illumina HiSeq 1500. Clones were called with MiXCR by TCRdb after fastp trimmed the public reads at Q25, and only in-frame beta chains were retained. Merged by CDR3 protein, the rows form single entries marked with the most common genes and DNA. The sample records roughly 180,000 distinct CDR3 sequences, about a sixth of which are singletons. The top ten clonotypes cover less than 25% of the sample. Sequenced material: CD8+ T cells from PBMCs. This receptor was obtained from a human donor in good health (CMV status not recorded). Some clones in this sample may be carry-over from other donors' samples.

The nucleotides read TGTGCCAGCAGTTACTCCGGCCCCAGACAGGGGGGAGCTAACTATGGCTACACCTTC. Its coded protein is CASSYSGPRQGGANYGYTF. This chain joins TRBV6-6 to TRBJ1-2; the junction holds 9 bases that match TRBD1. From V the trimming removes 0 bases and from J it removes 0 bases, while the gene matches leave 11 bases of the junction unaccounted for. From cysteine to phenylalanine, the CDR3 is 19 amino acids long. Kept here is only the CDR3 DNA, which spans 57 bases and is read in frame from base 1. Via the germline V gene (reference sequence), CDR1 is MNHNY and CDR2 SVGAGI.